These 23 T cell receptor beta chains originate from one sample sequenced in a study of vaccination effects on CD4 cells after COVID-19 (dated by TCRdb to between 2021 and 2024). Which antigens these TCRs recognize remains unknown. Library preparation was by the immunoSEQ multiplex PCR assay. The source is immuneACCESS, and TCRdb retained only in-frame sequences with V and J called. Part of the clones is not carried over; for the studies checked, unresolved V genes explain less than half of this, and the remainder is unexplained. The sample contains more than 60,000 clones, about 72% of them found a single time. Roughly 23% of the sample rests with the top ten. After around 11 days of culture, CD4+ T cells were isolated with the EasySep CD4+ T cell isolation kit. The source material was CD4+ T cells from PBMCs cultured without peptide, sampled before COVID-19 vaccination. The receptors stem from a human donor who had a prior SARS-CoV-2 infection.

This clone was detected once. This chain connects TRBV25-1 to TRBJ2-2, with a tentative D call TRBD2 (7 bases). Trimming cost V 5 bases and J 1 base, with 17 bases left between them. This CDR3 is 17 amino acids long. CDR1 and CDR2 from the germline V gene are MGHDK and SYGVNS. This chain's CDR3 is CASSQGGATENTGELFF. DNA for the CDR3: TGTGCCAGCAGTCAAGGGGGGGCGACTGAGAACACCGGGGAGCTGTTTTTT.

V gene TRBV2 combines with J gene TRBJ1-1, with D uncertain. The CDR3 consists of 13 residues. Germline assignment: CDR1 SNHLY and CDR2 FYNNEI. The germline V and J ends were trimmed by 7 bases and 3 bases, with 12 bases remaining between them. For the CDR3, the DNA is TGTGCCAGCAATCCAGAGGTAGACACTGAAGCTTTCTTT. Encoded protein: CASNPEVDTEAFF.

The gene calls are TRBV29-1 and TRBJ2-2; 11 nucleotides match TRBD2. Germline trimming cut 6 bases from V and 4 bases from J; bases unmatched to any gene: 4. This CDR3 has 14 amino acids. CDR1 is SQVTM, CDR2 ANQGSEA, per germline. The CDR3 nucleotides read TGCAGCGTAGTAGCGGGAGGGTTCACCGGGGAGCTGTTTTTT. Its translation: CSVVAGGFTGELFF.

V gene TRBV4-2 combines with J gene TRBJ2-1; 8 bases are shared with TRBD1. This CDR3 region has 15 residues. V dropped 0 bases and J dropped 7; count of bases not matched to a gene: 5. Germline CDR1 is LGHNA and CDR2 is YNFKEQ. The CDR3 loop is CASSQDPTGENEQFF. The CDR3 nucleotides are TGTGCCAGCAGCCAAGACCCGACAGGGGAGAATGAGCAGTTCTTC.

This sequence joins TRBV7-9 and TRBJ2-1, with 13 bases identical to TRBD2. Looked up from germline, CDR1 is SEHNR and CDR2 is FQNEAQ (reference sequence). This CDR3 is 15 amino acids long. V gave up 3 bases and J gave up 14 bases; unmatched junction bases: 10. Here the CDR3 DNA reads TGTGCCAGCAGCTTCGCCGGGACTAGCGGGACTAGGGAGTTCTTC. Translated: CASSFAGTSGTREFF.

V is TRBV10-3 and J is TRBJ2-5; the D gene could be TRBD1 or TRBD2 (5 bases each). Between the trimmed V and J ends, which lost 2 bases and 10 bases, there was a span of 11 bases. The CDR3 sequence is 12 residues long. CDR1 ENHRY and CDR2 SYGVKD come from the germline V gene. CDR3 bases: TGTGCCATCAGTGAGACCGGGGCTTTCCAGTACTTC. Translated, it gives CAISETGAFQYF.

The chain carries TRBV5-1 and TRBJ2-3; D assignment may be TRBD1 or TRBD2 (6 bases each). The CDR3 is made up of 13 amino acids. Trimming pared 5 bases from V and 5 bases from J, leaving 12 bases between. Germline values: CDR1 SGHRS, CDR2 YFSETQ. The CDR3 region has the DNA TGCGCCAGCAGGGGGGCCGGGGGAGATACGCAGTATTTT. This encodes CASRGAGGDTQYF.

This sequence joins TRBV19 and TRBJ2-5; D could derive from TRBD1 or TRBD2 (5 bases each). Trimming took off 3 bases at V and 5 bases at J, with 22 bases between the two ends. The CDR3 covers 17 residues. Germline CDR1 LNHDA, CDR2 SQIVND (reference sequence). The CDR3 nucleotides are TGTGCCAGTAGTATCGGGACCTCGGGGAGTGGGTATGAGACCCAGTACTTC. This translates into CASSIGTSGSGYETQYF. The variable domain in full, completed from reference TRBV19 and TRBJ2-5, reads DGGITQSPKYLFRKEGQNVTLSCEQNLNHDAMYWYRQDPGQGLRLIYYSQIVNDFQKGDIAEGYSVSREKKESFPLTVTSAQKNPTAFYLCASSIGTSGSGYETQYFGPGTRLLVL.

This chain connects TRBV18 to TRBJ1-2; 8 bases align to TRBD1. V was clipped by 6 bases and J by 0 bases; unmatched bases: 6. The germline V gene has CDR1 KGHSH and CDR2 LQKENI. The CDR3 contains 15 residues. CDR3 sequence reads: CASSADREANYGYTF. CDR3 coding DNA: TGTGCCAGCTCTGCGGACAGGGAGGCTAACTATGGCTACACCTTC.

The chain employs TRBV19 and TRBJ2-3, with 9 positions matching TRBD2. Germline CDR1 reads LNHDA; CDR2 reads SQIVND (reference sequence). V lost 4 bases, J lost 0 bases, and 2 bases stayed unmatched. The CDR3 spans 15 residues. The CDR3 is CASSNLAGSTDTQYF. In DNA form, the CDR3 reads TGTGCCAGTAGTAACCTAGCGGGGAGCACAGATACGCAGTATTTT.

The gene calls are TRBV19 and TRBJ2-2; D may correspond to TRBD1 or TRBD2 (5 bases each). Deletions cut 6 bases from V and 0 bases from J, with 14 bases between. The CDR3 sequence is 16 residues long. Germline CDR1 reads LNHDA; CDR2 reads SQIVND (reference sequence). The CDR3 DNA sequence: TGTGCCAGTAGGAGGCAGATGGGGGCGAACACCGGGGAGCTGTTTTTT. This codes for CASRRQMGANTGELFF.

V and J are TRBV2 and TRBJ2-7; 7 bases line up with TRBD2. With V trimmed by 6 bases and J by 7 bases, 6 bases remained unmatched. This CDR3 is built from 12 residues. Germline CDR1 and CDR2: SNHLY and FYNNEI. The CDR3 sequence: CASRDRGGEQYF. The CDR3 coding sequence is TGTGCCAGCAGGGACCGCGGGGGAGAGCAGTACTTC.

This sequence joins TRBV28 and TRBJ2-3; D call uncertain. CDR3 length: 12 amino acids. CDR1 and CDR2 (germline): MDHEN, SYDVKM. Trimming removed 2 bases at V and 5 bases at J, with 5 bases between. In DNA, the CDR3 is TGTGCCAGCAGTTTACTTCGAGATACGCAGTATTTT. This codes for CASSLLRDTQYF.

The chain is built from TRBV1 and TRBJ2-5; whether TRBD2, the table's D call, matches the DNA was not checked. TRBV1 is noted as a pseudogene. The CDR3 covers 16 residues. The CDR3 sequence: CTSSPIPLVREETQYF. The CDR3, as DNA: TGCACCAGCAGCCCCATCCCATTAGTACGGGAAGAGACCCAGTACTTC.

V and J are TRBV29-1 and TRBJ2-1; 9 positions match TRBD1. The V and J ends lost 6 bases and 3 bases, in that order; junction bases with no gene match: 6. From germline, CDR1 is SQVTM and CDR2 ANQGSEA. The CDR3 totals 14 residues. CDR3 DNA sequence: TGCAGCGTATCGGACAGGGGTGGCTACAATGAGCAGTTCTTC. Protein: CSVSDRGGYNEQFF.

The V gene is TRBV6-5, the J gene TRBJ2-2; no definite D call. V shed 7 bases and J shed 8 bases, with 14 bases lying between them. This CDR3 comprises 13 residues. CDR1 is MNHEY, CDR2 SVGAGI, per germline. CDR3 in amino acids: CASKRTLGGELFF. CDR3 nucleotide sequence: TGTGCCAGCAAAAGGACCCTCGGAGGGGAGCTGTTTTTT.

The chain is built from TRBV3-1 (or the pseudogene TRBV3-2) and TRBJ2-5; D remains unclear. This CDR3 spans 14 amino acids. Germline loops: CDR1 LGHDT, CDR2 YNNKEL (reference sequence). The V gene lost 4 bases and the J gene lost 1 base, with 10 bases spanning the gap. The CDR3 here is CASSPFVSQETQYF. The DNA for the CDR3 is TGTGCCAGCAGCCCGTTTGTCAGCCAAGAGACCCAGTACTTC.

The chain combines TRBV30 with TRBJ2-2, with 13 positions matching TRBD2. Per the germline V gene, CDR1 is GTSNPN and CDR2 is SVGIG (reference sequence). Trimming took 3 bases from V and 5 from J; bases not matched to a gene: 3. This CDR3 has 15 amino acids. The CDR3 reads CAWRRLAGGTGELFF. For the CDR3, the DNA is TGTGCCTGGAGGCGACTAGCGGGAGGTACCGGGGAGCTGTTTTTT.

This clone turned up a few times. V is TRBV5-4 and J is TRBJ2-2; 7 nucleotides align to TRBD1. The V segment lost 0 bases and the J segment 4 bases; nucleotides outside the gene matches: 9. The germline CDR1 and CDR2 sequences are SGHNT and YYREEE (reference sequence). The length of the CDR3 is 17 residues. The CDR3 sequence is CASSLDRGQLITGELFF. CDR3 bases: TGTGCCAGCAGCTTGGACCGGGGACAGCTAATCACCGGGGAGCTGTTTTTT.

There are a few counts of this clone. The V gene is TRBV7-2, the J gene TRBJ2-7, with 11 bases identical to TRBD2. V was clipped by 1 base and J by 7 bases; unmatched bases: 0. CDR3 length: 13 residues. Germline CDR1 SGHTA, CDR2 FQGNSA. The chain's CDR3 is CASSLGLAGEQYF. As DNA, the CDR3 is TGTGCCAGCAGCTTAGGACTAGCGGGAGAGCAGTACTTC. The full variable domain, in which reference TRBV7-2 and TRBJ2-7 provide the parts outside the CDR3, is GAGVSQSPSNKVTEKGKDVELRCDPISGHTALYWYRQSLGQGLEFLIYFQGNSAPDKSGLPSDRFSAERTGGSVSTLTIQRTQQEDSAVYLCASSLGLAGEQYFGPGTRLTVT.

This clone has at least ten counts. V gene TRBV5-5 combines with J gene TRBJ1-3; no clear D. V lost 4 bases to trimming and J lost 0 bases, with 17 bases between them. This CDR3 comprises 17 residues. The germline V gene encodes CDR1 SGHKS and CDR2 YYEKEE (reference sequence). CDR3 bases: TGTGCCAGCAGCCCAAGGACCTGGTCAGGCTCTGGAAACACCATATATTTT. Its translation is CASSPRTWSGSGNTIYF.

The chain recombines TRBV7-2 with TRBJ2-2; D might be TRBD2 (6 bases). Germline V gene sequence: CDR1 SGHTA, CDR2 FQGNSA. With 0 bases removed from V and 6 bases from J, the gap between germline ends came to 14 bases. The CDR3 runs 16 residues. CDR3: CASSLARSSAPGELFF. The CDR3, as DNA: TGTGCCAGCAGCTTAGCCCGATCTAGCGCTCCCGGGGAGCTGTTTTTT.

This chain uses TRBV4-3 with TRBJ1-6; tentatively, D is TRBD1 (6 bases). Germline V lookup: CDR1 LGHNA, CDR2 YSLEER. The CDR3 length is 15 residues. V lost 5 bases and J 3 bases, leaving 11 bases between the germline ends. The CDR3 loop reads CASSFRRGYNSPLHF. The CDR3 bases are TGCGCCAGCAGCTTTCGCAGGGGCTATAATTCACCCCTCCACTTT.